Below are 22 T cell receptor beta chains sequenced from a single sample in a study of early T cells in non-severe SARS-CoV-2 infection. Each CDR3 protein gets one entry after TCRdb re-called the 5' RACE reads with MiXCR. The repertoire has around 93,000 distinct CDR3 sequences, approximately 12% of them found once; the top ten carry approximately 4.4%. The specimen comprised whole blood, sampled at baseline. These receptors originate from an adult who was a healthcare worker with PCR-confirmed SARS-CoV-2 infection or an uninfected control (not recorded which).

This clonotype was observed a few times. The chain has TRBV7-6 and TRBJ1-3, with D possibly being TRBD1 (6 bases). V gave up 1 base and J gave up 4 bases, with 14 bases separating them. The CDR3 extends over 16 amino acids. CDR1 and CDR2 from the germline V gene are SGHVS and FNYEAQ. In DNA, the CDR3 is TGTGCCAGCAGCTTAGACGACAGGATACTGGGAAACACCATATATTTT. Translation: CASSLDDRILGNTIYF.

This chain uses TRBV10-3 with TRBJ1-2, with TRBD1 as a possible D gene (6 bases). The CDR3 has 16 residues. CDR1 ENHRY and CDR2 SYGVKD come from the germline V gene. Trimming removed 2 bases from V and 3 bases from J, with 16 bases in between. The CDR3 nucleotides are TGTGCCATCAGTGAGAGGACAGCCAACTACTACTATGGCTACACCTTC. Translating gives CAISERTANYYYGYTF.

CDR3 coding DNA: TGTGCCAGCAGCTTAACTAGCGGGAGTTTGTACGAGCAGTACTTC. Protein sequence: CASSLTSGSLYEQYF. The chain employs TRBV11-2 and TRBJ2-7; TRBD2 matches 11 bases. The length of the CDR3 is 15 residues. From germline, CDR1 is SGHAT and CDR2 FQNNGV. J was trimmed by 4 bases and V by 2 bases; bases with no gene match: 4.

This clonotype has a handful of counts. The rearrangement links TRBV5-4 to TRBJ2-7; TRBD2 matches at 10 bases. CDR1 SGHNT and CDR2 YYREEE come from the germline V gene (reference sequence). J gave up 0 bases and V 2 bases, and 2 bases lay outside the gene matches. CDR3 size: 15 residues. The CDR3 sequence is CASSFSGGASYEQYF. The DNA of the CDR3 is TGTGCCAGCAGCTTCAGCGGGGGGGCCTCCTACGAGCAGTACTTC.

Only a few counts were recorded for this clonotype. The chain is built from TRBV27 and TRBJ2-2, with D possibly TRBD2 on 5 matching bases. Trimming pared 6 bases from V and 4 bases from J, leaving 9 bases between. Germline values: CDR1 MNHEY, CDR2 SMNVEV (reference sequence). This CDR3 spans 13 amino acids. Here the CDR3 reads CASSGVSTGELFF. The CDR3 DNA reads as TGTGCCAGCAGCGGGGTGTCCACCGGGGAGCTGTTTTTT.

This clonotype was found a few times. This chain links TRBV5-4 with TRBJ2-7, with D maybe TRBD2 (6 bases). The CDR3 is made up of 12 amino acids. The V end was cut by 5 bases, the J end by 3 bases, with 9 bases between. Germline assignment: CDR1 SGHNT and CDR2 YYREEE (reference sequence). CDR3 sequence (DNA): TGTGCCAGCAGTTTAGCGGACTACGAGCAGTACTTC. Translation: CASSLADYEQYF.

This clonotype showed up just a few times. The rearrangement joins TRBV3-1 to TRBJ2-3; weak D call: TRBD1 (6 bases). In germline, CDR1 is LGHDT, CDR2 YNNKEL (reference sequence). V lost 4 bases to trimming and J lost 5 bases, with 13 bases between them. There are 14 residues in the CDR3. The CDR3 DNA follows: TGTGCCAGCAGCCGGCCAGGGGCTGGAGATACGCAGTATTTT. Translated, it gives CASSRPGAGDTQYF.

This clonotype was found a few times. CDR3 nucleotides: TGTGCCAGCAGCCAACAGGGATTCCAAGGAAAACTGTTTTTT. The encoded protein is CASSQQGFQGKLFF. The J gene is TRBJ1-4, the V gene TRBV12-3 or TRBV12-4; tentative D call: TRBD1 (6 bases). V lost 6 bases to trimming and J lost 10 bases, with 18 bases between them. There are 14 residues in the CDR3.

This clonotype was counted a few times. The rearrangement joins TRBV11-2 to TRBJ2-7; weak D call: TRBD2 (5 bases). Germline V gene sequence: CDR1 SGHAT, CDR2 FQNNGV. Between the trimmed V and J ends, which lost 3 bases and 7 bases, there was a span of 10 bases. The CDR3 contains 12 residues. CDR3 in amino acids: CASSFPRREQYF. Here the CDR3 DNA reads TGTGCCAGCAGCTTCCCACGGAGGGAGCAGTACTTC. The full variable domain, in which reference TRBV11-2 and TRBJ2-7 provide the parts outside the CDR3, is EAGVAQSPRYKIIEKRQSVAFWCNPISGHATLYWYQQILGQGPKLLIQFQNNGVVDDSQLPKDRFSAERLKGVDSTLKIQPAKLEDSAVYLCASSFPRREQYFGPGTRLTVT.

J is TRBJ2-1 and V is TRBV7-8; D ambiguous. In germline, CDR1 is SGHVS, CDR2 FQNEAQ. This CDR3 has 15 residues. The ends were cut back, 5 bases at V and 0 bases at J, with 11 bases in the middle. In DNA form, the CDR3 reads TGTGCCAGCAGCCCCGGGTGGGGCTCCTACAATGAGCAGTTCTTC. Encoded protein: CASSPGWGSYNEQFF.

The chain joins TRBV5-6 to TRBJ2-5, with D unclear. CDR1 and CDR2 (germline): SGHDT, YYEEEE. Deletions cut 0 bases from V and 5 bases from J, with 11 bases between. The CDR3 runs to 14 residues. The CDR3 sequence: CASSLDGRWETQYF. The CDR3 region has the DNA TGTGCCAGCAGCTTGGACGGGCGATGGGAGACCCAGTACTTC.

This chain connects TRBV29-1 to TRBJ1-1, with a possible D match to TRBD1 (6 bases). V lost 7 bases and J lost 4, with 10 bases in between. The CDR3 length is 11 residues. Germline V lookup: CDR1 SQVTM, CDR2 ANQGSEA. CDR3 bases: TGCAGCGCGGGGGCGTCCACTGAAGCTTTCTTT. It yields the protein CSAGASTEAFF. Combining the CDR3 with reference TRBV29-1 and TRBJ1-1 gives the whole variable domain SAVISQKPSRDICQRGTSLTIQCQVDSQVTMMFWYRQQPGQSLTLIATANQGSEATYESGFVIDKFPISRPNLTFSTLTVSNMSPEDSSIYLCSAGASTEAFFGQGTRLTVV.

The V call is TRBV29-1, the J call TRBJ2-3; 8 bases line up with TRBD1. Germline loops: CDR1 SQVTM, CDR2 ANQGSEA. Trimming cost V 2 bases and J 5 bases; bases outside gene matches: 3. The CDR3 has 13 amino acids. For the CDR3, the DNA is TGCAGCGTTGAACCAGGGGGCGGAGATACGCAGTATTTT. Protein product: CSVEPGGGDTQYF.

The rearrangement uses TRBV24-1 and TRBJ2-2, with a possible D match to TRBD1 (7 bases). V lost 5 bases to trimming and J lost 7 bases, with 16 bases between them. From germline, CDR1 is KGHDR and CDR2 SFDVKD. This CDR3 region has 15 residues. The CDR3 loop is CATSAGGGQIGELFF. CDR3 nucleotide sequence: TGTGCCACCAGTGCCGGAGGGGGACAGATCGGGGAGCTGTTTTTT.

This clonotype was counted a few times. The J gene is TRBJ1-6, the V gene TRBV9; D not resolved. V was cut by 4 bases and J by 0 bases, with 14 bases left in between. The CDR3 spans 17 residues. CDR1 SGDLS and CDR2 YYNGEE come from the germline V gene. The CDR3: CASSIRPGGSYNSPLHF. CDR3 sequence (DNA): TGTGCCAGCAGCATACGGCCAGGAGGCTCCTATAATTCACCCCTCCACTTT.

This clonotype came up a few times. The DNA of the CDR3 is TGTGCCAGCAGCCCCCGAGGGACTAGCGTCCACGAGCAGTACTTC. This translates into CASSPRGTSVHEQYF. This rearrangement joins TRBV6-2 or TRBV6-3 to TRBJ2-7; 10 positions agree with TRBD2. Germline CDR1 is MNHEY and CDR2 is SVGEGT. The CDR3 consists of 15 residues. Trimming took 6 bases from V and 5 from J; bases not matched to a gene: 10.

The rearrangement uses TRBV9 and TRBJ2-2; 8 positions match TRBD2. From germline, CDR1 is SGDLS and CDR2 YYNGEE. With V trimmed by 7 bases and J by 0 bases, 11 bases remained unmatched. CDR3 size: 17 residues. The CDR3 reads CASREGGAGSNTGELFF. In DNA, the CDR3 is TGTGCCAGCCGGGAGGGCGGCGCAGGGTCGAACACCGGGGAGCTGTTTTTT.

This clonotype was detected ten times or more. CDR3 sequence: CASSPPRGGWMNTEAFF. In DNA form, the CDR3 reads TGTGCCAGCAGTCCCCCCAGGGGGGGATGGATGAACACTGAAGCTTTCTTT. The chain carries TRBV28 and TRBJ1-1, with 7 bases identical to TRBD1. The CDR3 is 17 amino acids. CDR1 and CDR2 (germline): MDHEN, SYDVKM. Losses at the gene ends were 5 bases for V and 0 bases for J; bases not matched to a gene: 12.

This clonotype was detected ten times or more. This chain connects TRBV20-1 to TRBJ2-3, with D possibly TRBD2 on 5 matching bases. V gave up 1 base and J gave up 5 bases, with 10 bases separating them. The CDR3 runs to 13 residues. Germline V lookup: CDR1 DFQATT, CDR2 SNEGSKA (reference sequence). In nucleotides, the CDR3 is TGCAGTGCTAGAGTTCTAGCAATAGATACGCAGTATTTT. Protein sequence: CSARVLAIDTQYF.

V and J are TRBV5-1 and TRBJ2-5; TRBD1 or TRBD2 may be the D gene (5 bases each). V gave up 0 bases and J gave up 3 bases, with 15 bases separating them. The germline V gene encodes CDR1 SGHRS and CDR2 YFSETQ. The CDR3 has 16 amino acids. The CDR3 DNA reads TGCGCCAGCAGCTTGGAGCCTGGGGACGGGAAAGAGACCCAGTACTTC. Its translation: CASSLEPGDGKETQYF.

This clonotype was counted ten times or more. The chain is built from TRBV19 and TRBJ2-2; 14 bases map to TRBD2. Germline V gives CDR1 LNHDA, CDR2 SQIVND (reference sequence). With V trimmed by 8 bases and J by 4 bases, 3 bases remained unmatched. The CDR3 extends over 15 amino acids. CDR3 sequence reads: CASHGLAGGTGELFF. DNA of the CDR3: TGTGCCAGTCATGGACTAGCGGGAGGCACCGGGGAGCTGTTTTTT.

This clonotype was seen a handful of times. This rearrangement joins TRBV7-2 to TRBJ2-1; the match to TRBD2 covers 9 bases. CDR3 length: 15 residues. V dropped 2 bases and J dropped 4; count of bases not matched to a gene: 3. The V gene's germline CDR1 is SGHTA and CDR2 FQGNSA. Written as DNA, the CDR3 is TGTGCCAGCAGCTTAACTAGCGGGCCTTACAATGAGCAGTTCTTC. Translating gives CASSLTSGPYNEQFF. Full variable domain (outside the CDR3, taken from reference TRBV7-2 and TRBJ2-1): GAGVSQSPSNKVTEKGKDVELRCDPISGHTALYWYRQSLGQGLEFLIYFQGNSAPDKSGLPSDRFSAERTGGSVSTLTIQRTQQEDSAVYLCASSLTSGPYNEQFFGPGTRLTVL.